These T cell receptor beta chains were read from a single sample in a study of T-cell reconstitution after alpha-beta-depleted transplantation in children. One entry per CDR3 protein, called by TCRdb with MiXCR from the PCR reads. The profile shows about a million distinct CDR3 sequences, roughly 29% of them singletons. Sequencing used PBMCs, mostly from graft donor cells, obtained 360 days after TCRalphabeta/CD19-depleted stem cell transplant. The receptors stem from a boy in the first two years of life who had a stem cell transplant for SCID, so the T cells may come from the graft donor. Both conserved end residues are part of each CDR3.

TRBV5-1	TRBJ1-2	CASSFWRGYTF
TRBV9	TRBJ2-2	CASSVAARPFDTGELFF
TRBV14	TRBJ1-1	CASSLRPGQGALGTEAFF
TRBV20-1	TRBJ2-3	CSAGDSRGGVFADTQYF
TRBV10-1	TRBJ2-7	CATPGQGYEQYF
TRBV6-2/TRBV6-3	TRBJ2-1	CASSSYSGGEEQFF
TRBV20-1	TRBJ2-5	CSARGTQETQYF
TRBV4-3	TRBJ2-7	CASSQDITLYEQYF
TRBV5-1	TRBJ2-2	CPSSLAGAGELFF
TRBV29-1	TRBJ2-5	CSVEYRASETQYF
TRBV12-3/TRBV12-4	TRBJ2-3	CASRPRQSTSDTQYF
TRBV5-1	TRBJ1-1	CASSPPRRNRLNTEAFF
TRBV27	TRBJ1-6	CASSQGQRNSPLHF
TRBV5-1	TRBJ1-3	CASSLDRGGDTIYF
TRBV12-3/TRBV12-4	TRBJ2-2	CASSPWTGGGAGELFF
TRBV20-1	TRBJ2-5	CSATGPPSGTQYF
TRBV20-1	TRBJ2-1	CSARSAGGLYNEQFF
TRBV15	TRBJ2-5	CATSRDNAPQETQYF
TRBV18	TRBJ2-5	CASSNGGLAFQETQYF
TRBV20-1	TRBJ2-4	CSARDEPAKNIQYF
TRBV27	TRBJ2-5	CASSSTGRTETQYF
TRBV5-1	TRBJ1-1	CASSSHTVNTEAFF
TRBV2	TRBJ1-5	CATSGRGQPQHF
TRBV5-1	TRBJ2-1	CASSSKLDRGAPEQFF
TRBV7-8	TRBJ2-5	CASSTAGQLQETQYF
TRBV12-3/TRBV12-4	TRBJ1-4	CASSFVRDRVFF
TRBV18	TRBJ2-3	CASSPTLAGGTDTQYF
TRBV11-2	TRBJ2-5	CASSIPRDRGSQETQYF
TRBV12-3/TRBV12-4	TRBJ2-1	CASSFALGQGSFGGYYNEQFF
TRBV6-6	TRBJ1-5	CASRGDGNQPQHF
TRBV9	TRBJ1-4	CASSVGQGRINEKLFF
TRBV4-1	TRBJ2-4	CASSQVQGKGAKNIQYF
TRBV4-2	TRBJ2-7	CASSQVLLYEQYF
TRBV5-1	TRBJ2-3	CASSLAEGAYTDTQYF
TRBV6-1	TRBJ2-7	CASEDTSYEQYF
TRBV6-5	TRBJ2-1	CASSYLAGINEQFF
TRBV7-8	TRBJ2-5	CASGIDRGGKTQYF
TRBV18	TRBJ2-5	CASSPNSGLAAQETQYF
TRBV29-1	TRBJ1-1	CSGNRGQNTEAFF
TRBV10-3	TRBJ2-6	CATQTGTLSGANVLTF
TRBV10-3	TRBJ1-1	CAISHDTGANTEAFF
TRBV7-9	TRBJ2-1	CASSIGGGLGNEQFF
TRBV18	TRBJ2-3	CASSPRVSTDTQYF
TRBV19	TRBJ1-5	CASSTQQGLNQPQHF
TRBV24-1	TRBJ2-3	CATSGGKADTQYF
TRBV20-1	TRBJ2-7	CSAMGRGGLLEQYF
TRBV5-5	TRBJ2-5	CASSKGQGETQYF
TRBV12-3/TRBV12-4	TRBJ1-4	CASSPNTGGVEKLFF
TRBV5-5	TRBJ2-5	CASSVGPGGQETQYF
TRBV5-1	TRBJ2-7	CASSTGQYEQYF
TRBV4-2	TRBJ2-7	CASSQEGGDRVSFYEQYF